This T cell receptor beta chain is from a study of CD8+ T cells in alopecia areata. Study as a whole: Once tofacitinib had been taken for 6 to 18 months, 6 months off drug followed.

This sample's treatment: oral pan-JAK inhibitor, 5-10 mg twice daily. The germline V gene has CDR1 GTSNPN and CDR2 SVGIG (reference sequence). V lost 0 bases, J lost 5 bases, and 10 bases lay in between. This CDR3 contains 13 residues. The sequencing template was cDNA reverse transcribed from extracted RNA. Some clones are missing from TCRdb's copy, which holds only in-frame ones; the method was immunoSEQ multiplex PCR. The sample has hundreds of thousands of clones, 60% seen once. Notes on this clone: Within the sample, other DNA sequences also encode this same CDR3.

Sequencing used CD4+ T cells sorted from blood, obtained around week 54, from a patient treated with tofacitinib. The V and J genes are TRBV30 and TRBJ1-1; D unclear. This TCR was sampled from a human donor with alopecia areata. CDR3 sequence (DNA): TGTGCCTGGAGTGTGAGGGTGGGGACTGAAGCTTTCTTT. Its translation is CAWSVRVGTEAFF.